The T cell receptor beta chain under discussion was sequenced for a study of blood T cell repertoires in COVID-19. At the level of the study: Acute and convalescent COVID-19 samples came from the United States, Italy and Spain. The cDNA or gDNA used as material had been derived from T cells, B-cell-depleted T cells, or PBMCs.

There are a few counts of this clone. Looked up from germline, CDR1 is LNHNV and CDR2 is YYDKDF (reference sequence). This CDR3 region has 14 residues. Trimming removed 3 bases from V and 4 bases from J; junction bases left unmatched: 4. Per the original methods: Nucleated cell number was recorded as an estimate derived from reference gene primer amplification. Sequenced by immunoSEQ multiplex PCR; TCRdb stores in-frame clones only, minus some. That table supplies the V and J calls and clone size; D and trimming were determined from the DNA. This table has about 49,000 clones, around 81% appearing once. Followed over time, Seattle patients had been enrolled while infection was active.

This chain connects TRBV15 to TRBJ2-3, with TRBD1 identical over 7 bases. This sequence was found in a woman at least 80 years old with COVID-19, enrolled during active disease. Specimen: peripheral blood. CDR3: CATSREQGPDTQYF. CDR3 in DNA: TGTGCCACCAGCAGGGAACAGGGGCCAGATACGCAGTATTTT.